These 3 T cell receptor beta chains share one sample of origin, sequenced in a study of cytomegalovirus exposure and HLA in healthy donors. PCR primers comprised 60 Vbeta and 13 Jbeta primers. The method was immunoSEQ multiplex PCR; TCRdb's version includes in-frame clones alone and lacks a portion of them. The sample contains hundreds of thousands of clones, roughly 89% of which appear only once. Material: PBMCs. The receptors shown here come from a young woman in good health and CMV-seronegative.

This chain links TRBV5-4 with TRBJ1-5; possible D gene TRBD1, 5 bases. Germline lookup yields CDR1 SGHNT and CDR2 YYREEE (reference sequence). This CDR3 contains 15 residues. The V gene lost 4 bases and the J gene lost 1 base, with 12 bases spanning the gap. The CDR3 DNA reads TGTGCCAGCAGCCAAGGGGTCAGCAGCAATCAGCCCCAGCATTTT. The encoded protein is CASSQGVSSNQPQHF.

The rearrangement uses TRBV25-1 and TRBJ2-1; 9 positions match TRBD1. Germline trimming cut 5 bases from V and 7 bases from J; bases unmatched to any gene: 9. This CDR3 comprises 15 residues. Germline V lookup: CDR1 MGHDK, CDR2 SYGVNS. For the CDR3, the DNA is TGTGCCAGCAGTTATACAACAGGGGGCCCGAATGAGCAGTTCTTC. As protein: CASSYTTGGPNEQFF.

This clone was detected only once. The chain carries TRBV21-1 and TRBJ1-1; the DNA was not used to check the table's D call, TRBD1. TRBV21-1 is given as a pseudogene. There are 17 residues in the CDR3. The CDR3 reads CASSRETGQPWSTEAFF. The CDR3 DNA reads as TGTGCCAGCAGCAGAGAGACAGGTCAGCCCTGGTCGACTGAAGCTTTCTTT.